This T cell receptor beta chain is from a study of cytomegalovirus exposure and HLA in healthy donors. Among the donors, all were healthy bone marrow donors. The ends were cut back, 2 bases at V and 5 bases at J, with 16 bases in the middle. The CDR3 spans 15 residues. The germline gives CDR1 MNHNY, CDR2 SVGAGI (reference sequence). Points on this clone: Its specificity is unknown.

Use of 60 Vbeta and 13 Jbeta primers characterized the PCR. Assay used: immunoSEQ multiplex PCR; TCRdb lists only in-frame clones, some missing. The sample includes roughly 55,000 clones, about 67% of them seen just once. Broader study findings: Association of roughly 17,000 TCR beta sequences with HLA alleles was found at 0.05 false discovery rate in a later analysis.

The sequencing input was PBMCs. This clonotype originated in a man in his forties in good health and CMV-seropositive. J is TRBJ2-7 and V is TRBV6-6, with D possibly matching TRBD1 (6 bases). In DNA, the CDR3 is TGTGCCAGCAGTTACCGACTGACAGGCACCAACGAGCAGTACTTC. It translates to CASSYRLTGTNEQYF.